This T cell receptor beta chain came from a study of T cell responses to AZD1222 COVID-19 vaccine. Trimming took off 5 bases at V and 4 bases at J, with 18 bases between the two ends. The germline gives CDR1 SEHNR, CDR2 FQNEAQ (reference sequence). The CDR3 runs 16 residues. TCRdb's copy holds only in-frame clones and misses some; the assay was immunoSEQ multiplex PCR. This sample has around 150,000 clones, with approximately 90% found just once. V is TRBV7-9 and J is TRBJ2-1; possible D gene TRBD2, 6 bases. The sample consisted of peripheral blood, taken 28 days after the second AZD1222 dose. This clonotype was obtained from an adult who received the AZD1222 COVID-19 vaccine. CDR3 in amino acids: CASSHRREARYNEQFF. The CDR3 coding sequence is TGTGCCAGCAGCCATAGGAGGGAGGCCCGATACAATGAGCAGTTCTTC.